The 11 T cell receptor beta chains below come from one sample, sequenced in a study of early T cells in non-severe SARS-CoV-2 infection. Using its own MiXCR run on the 5' RACE reads, TCRdb lists one record per CDR3 protein. The data contain tens of thousands of distinct CDR3 sequences, about 9.1% of them seen just once; the ten biggest clones take up about 16%. The sequencing here drew on whole blood, taken at baseline. The receptors derive from an adult who was a healthcare worker with PCR-confirmed SARS-CoV-2 infection or an uninfected control (not recorded which).

V and J are TRBV7-2 and TRBJ2-7; perhaps D is TRBD1 or TRBD2 (5 bases each). Germline CDR1 is SGHTA and CDR2 is FQGNSA. The CDR3 has 15 amino acids. V was pared by 3 bases and J by 2 bases, with 14 bases between. CDR3 bases: TGTGCCAGCAGCTTGAGGGCGGGCAGGGCCTACGAGCAGTACTTC. Translated: CASSLRAGRAYEQYF.

This chain joins TRBV2 and TRBJ1-4; D ambiguous. Trimming removed 6 bases from V and 7 bases from J, with 15 bases in between. The germline CDR1 and CDR2 sequences are SNHLY and FYNNEI. The length of the CDR3 is 14 residues. CDR3 nucleotides: TGTGCCAGCAGGTCGACATTGGTTGGTGAAAAACTGTTTTTT. Translated: CASRSTLVGEKLFF.

This clonotype was observed many times. The chain recombines TRBV28 with TRBJ1-2, with D tentatively TRBD1 (6 bases). V was pared by 3 bases and J by 2 bases, with 13 bases between. This CDR3 is built from 15 residues. Germline V CDR1 and CDR2: MDHEN, SYDVKM. CDR3 nucleotide sequence: TGTGCCAGCAGTTTGACAGGAATGGGAAACTATGGCTACACCTTC. Its translation is CASSLTGMGNYGYTF.

The chain is built from TRBV28 and TRBJ2-3; D is perhaps TRBD2 (6 bases). The CDR3 runs to 14 residues. CDR1 and CDR2 (germline): MDHEN, SYDVKM. V was shortened by 1 base and J by 6 bases, with 11 bases between the two germline ends. CDR3 residues: CASSLSSGLDTQYF. CDR3 in DNA: TGTGCCAGCAGTTTATCGAGCGGGTTGGATACGCAGTATTTT.

In its sample, this clonotype was seen a few times. The chain links TRBV10-2 to TRBJ2-3; D may be TRBD2 (5 bases). V gave up 6 bases and J gave up 8 bases, with 15 bases separating them. Looked up from germline, CDR1 is WSHSY and CDR2 is SAAADI. The CDR3 spans 13 residues. The DNA of the CDR3 is TGCGCCAGCAGACCCTCCGACCGGGGTACGCAGTATTTT. It encodes CASRPSDRGTQYF.

This clonotype was detected ten times or more. The CDR3, as DNA: TGTGCCATCAGTGAGGGACAGGGGAACAATTCACCCCTCCACTTT. It translates to CAISEGQGNNSPLHF. The J gene is TRBJ1-6, the V gene TRBV10-3, with 9 bases identical to TRBD1. The CDR3 consists of 15 residues. The ends lost 2 bases at V and 7 bases at J; junction bases unmatched: 3. CDR1 is ENHRY, CDR2 SYGVKD, per germline.

The V gene is TRBV4-1, the J gene TRBJ2-2; D is possibly TRBD2 (6 bases). Germline lookup yields CDR1 MGHRA and CDR2 YSYEKL. The CDR3 extends over 14 amino acids. The V end lost 4 bases, the J end lost 6 bases, and 12 bases lay between the germline ends. The CDR3 region is CASSPKTSSGELFF. For the CDR3, the DNA is TGCGCCAGCAGCCCAAAGACTAGTTCCGGGGAGCTGTTTTTT.

This clonotype appeared many times. This sequence joins TRBV24-1 and TRBJ1-5; D uncertain. V was clipped by 3 bases and J by 6 bases, with 11 bases between them. The CDR3 covers 14 residues. From germline, CDR1 is KGHDR and CDR2 SFDVKD. In nucleotides, the CDR3 is TGTGCCACCAGTGATGAGAGATTCGGTCAGCCCCAGCATTTT. This sequence encodes CATSDERFGQPQHF.

This sequence joins TRBV28 and TRBJ2-1, with D unresolved. CDR1 and CDR2 (germline): MDHEN, SYDVKM. Trimming left V 4 bases short and J 0 bases short, with 7 bases between. This CDR3 region has 14 residues. CDR3 nucleotides: TGTGCCAGCAGTTCCGGGTTCTCCTACAATGAGCAGTTCTTC. Protein sequence: CASSSGFSYNEQFF.

This clonotype has ten or more counts. The chain uses TRBV6-6 and TRBJ2-7, with 10 bases that match TRBD2. J lost 5 bases, V lost 2 bases, and 12 bases had no gene match. The CDR3 extends over 17 amino acids. CDR1 is MNHNY, CDR2 SVGAGI, per germline (reference sequence). The CDR3 loop reads CASSYPPPSGGLHEQYF. In nucleotides, the CDR3 is TGTGCCAGCAGTTACCCCCCCCCTAGCGGGGGTCTCCACGAGCAGTACTTC.

The sample holds a few counts of this clonotype. This sequence joins TRBV20-1 and TRBJ2-3; D unclear. Deletions cut 3 bases from V and 0 bases from J, with 7 bases between. This CDR3 region has 13 residues. CDR1 DFQATT and CDR2 SNEGSKA come from the germline V gene (reference sequence). The CDR3 reads CSASGGSTDTQYF. The CDR3 DNA follows: TGCAGTGCTAGTGGCGGAAGCACAGATACGCAGTATTTT.